This TCR beta chain was found in a study of beta chain features in type 1 diabetes. CDR1 and CDR2 from the germline V gene are SNHLY and FYNNEI. The V end lost 3 bases, the J end lost 5 bases, and 7 bases lay between the germline ends. CDR3 length: 12 amino acids. Study-level points and caveats: For Type 1 diabetes patients, all four CD4+ subsets carried TCRB CDR3s that were moderately but significantly shorter.

The whole isolated RNA underwent reverse transcription, so sequencing captured expressed TCRB transcripts. Here immunoSEQ multiplex PCR was the method, and the copy in TCRdb shows in-frame clones only, minus some. The sample has around 140,000 clones; about 10% are singletons. Regarding this clone: Its target is unknown.

Blood was collected once per donor into heparin, averaging roughly 120 mL. The sequence was obtained from a man younger than 40 with type 1 diabetes. This chain links TRBV2 with TRBJ1-1; no reliable D call. The sample was central memory CD4+ T cells from blood. CDR3: CASSDPGTEAFF. CDR3 in DNA: TGTGCCAGCAGTGATCCGGGGACTGAAGCTTTCTTT.